The 32 T cell receptor beta chains given below trace back to one sample, sequenced in a study of neurological immune-mediated disorders. TCRdb recomputed calls from the 5' RACE reads with MiXCR, one row per CDR3 protein. The table includes 30,000 or so distinct CDR3 sequences, 12% detected once. Specimen: PBMCs. The receptors come from a man in his 60s in good health.

This clonotype was counted many times. The V and J genes are TRBV24-1 and TRBJ1-6, with D hard to call. CDR3 size: 13 residues. Germline V gives CDR1 KGHDR, CDR2 SFDVKD. Between the trimmed V and J ends, which lost 4 bases and 10 bases, there was a span of 10 bases. Here the CDR3 reads CATSELTRSPLHF. In DNA form, the CDR3 reads TGTGCCACCAGTGAGTTGACGCGCTCACCCCTCCACTTT.

At least ten counts were recorded for this clonotype. This sequence joins TRBV9 and TRBJ2-2; 7 nucleotides agree with TRBD2. V lost 0 bases and J lost 5; bases outside the gene matches: 4. CDR3 size: 15 residues. CDR1 SGDLS and CDR2 YYNGEE come from the germline V gene. CDR3 sequence (DNA): TGTGCCAGCAGCGTAGCTTCGGGGGGAACCGGGGAGCTGTTTTTT. Translation: CASSVASGGTGELFF. The variable domain in full, with the rest retrieved from reference TRBV9 and TRBJ2-2, is DSGVTQTPKHLITATGQRVTLRCSPRSGDLSVYWYQQSLDQGLQFLIQYYNGEERAKGNILERFSAQQFPDLHSELNLSSLELGDSALYFCASSVASGGTGELFFGEGSRLTVL.

This clonotype came up many times. The V call is TRBV7-9, the J call TRBJ1-4, with D unclear. Trimming stripped 4 bases from V and 3 bases from J, with 12 bases between. Germline values: CDR1 SEHNR, CDR2 FQNEAQ (reference sequence). The CDR3 sequence is 15 residues long. In DNA form, the CDR3 reads TGTGCCAGCAGCTCCTCGAGGCCCTCTAATGAAAAACTGTTTTTT. Translated, it gives CASSSSRPSNEKLFF.

The chain couples TRBV5-1 to TRBJ2-1; TRBD2 agrees at 8 bases. This CDR3 is built from 15 residues. The J segment lost 5 bases and the V segment lost 5 bases, leaving 9 bases of the junction unmatched. Germline V CDR1 and CDR2: SGHRS, YFSETQ. CDR3 amino acids: CASSVPAGVDNEQFF. The DNA of the CDR3 is TGCGCCAGCAGTGTACCAGCGGGAGTCGACAATGAGCAGTTCTTC. Full variable domain (remainder filled in from reference TRBV5-1 and TRBJ2-1): KAGVTQTPRYLIKTRGQQVTLSCSPISGHRSVSWYQQTPGQGLQFLFEYFSETQRNKGNFPGRFSGRQFSNSRSEMNVSTLELGDSALYLCASSVPAGVDNEQFFGPGTRLTVL.

This clonotype was counted at least ten times. The V call is TRBV24-1, the J call TRBJ2-7; D remains ambiguous. This CDR3 is 11 amino acids long. V was pared by 5 bases and J by 5 bases, with 6 bases between. CDR1 and CDR2 from the germline V gene are KGHDR and SFDVKD. CDR3 in DNA: TGTGCCACCAGTGTACGGGACGAGCAGTACTTC. Its protein product is CATSVRDEQYF.

This clonotype was seen repeatedly, ten times or more. The chain has TRBV12-3 or TRBV12-4 and TRBJ2-1; 11 bases are a match to TRBD2. V was clipped by 6 bases and J by 4 bases; unmatched bases: 26. The CDR3 covers 22 residues. CDR3 in amino acids: CASSVRSNQGQPGLAEYNEQFF. In nucleotides, the CDR3 is TGTGCCAGCAGCGTTAGGTCTAATCAAGGACAGCCGGGACTAGCGGAATACAATGAGCAGTTCTTC.

In this sample, this clonotype turned up many times. The gene calls are TRBV20-1 and TRBJ1-2; 7 nucleotides match TRBD1. V dropped 6 bases and J dropped 6; count of bases not matched to a gene: 10. From germline, CDR1 is DFQATT and CDR2 SNEGSKA (reference sequence). The CDR3 is made up of 13 amino acids. CDR3 protein: CSARLRQGNGYTF. CDR3 sequence (DNA): TGCAGTGCCAGGCTGAGACAGGGTAATGGCTACACCTTC.

This clonotype was found many times. The rearrangement uses TRBV7-2 and TRBJ2-3, with 7 positions matching TRBD1. V lost 3 bases to trimming and J lost 6 bases; unmatched junction nucleotides: 6. Germline assignment: CDR1 SGHTA and CDR2 FQGNSA. The CDR3 runs 14 residues. The CDR3 region is CASSFRLTGDTQYF. CDR3 in DNA: TGTGCCAGCAGCTTCAGGTTGACAGGGGATACGCAGTATTTT.

In its sample, this clonotype was seen many times. The V and J genes are TRBV7-6 and TRBJ1-1; D might be TRBD1 (5 bases). The CDR3 is made up of 13 amino acids. With 3 bases removed from V and 4 bases from J, the gap between germline ends came to 9 bases. Germline V gene sequence: CDR1 SGHVS, CDR2 FNYEAQ. CDR3 in amino acids: CASSFGGSTEAFF. The CDR3 coding sequence is TGTGCCAGCAGCTTCGGGGGAAGCACTGAAGCTTTCTTT. Variable domain in full (rest from reference TRBV7-6 and TRBJ1-1): GAGVSQSPRYKVTKRGQDVALRCDPISGHVSLYWYRQALGQGPEFLTYFNYEAQQDKSGLPNDRFSAERPEGSISTLTIQRTEQRDSAMYRCASSFGGSTEAFFGQGTRLTVV.

V is TRBV4-1 and J is TRBJ1-2, with 9 bases identical to TRBD1. The CDR3 consists of 14 residues. Germline trimming cut 3 bases from V and 4 bases from J; bases unmatched to any gene: 3. The germline V gene encodes CDR1 MGHRA and CDR2 YSYEKL. CDR3 coding DNA: TGCGCCAGCAGCCAGGACAGGGGTCCCTATGGCTACACCTTC. It is translated as CASSQDRGPYGYTF.

This clonotype was detected many times. DNA for the CDR3: TGCGCCAGCAGCCTGCGGGGGATCGAGCAGTACTTC. Its translation: CASSLRGIEQYF. The chain recombines TRBV5-1 with TRBJ2-7; 7 bases are a match to TRBD2. Germline V CDR1 and CDR2: SGHRS, YFSETQ. V was clipped by 4 bases and J by 6 bases; unmatched bases: 4. The CDR3 has 12 residues. Together with reference TRBV5-1 and TRBJ2-7, the CDR3 gives the full variable domain: KAGVTQTPRYLIKTRGQQVTLSCSPISGHRSVSWYQQTPGQGLQFLFEYFSETQRNKGNFPGRFSGRQFSNSRSEMNVSTLELGDSALYLCASSLRGIEQYFGPGTRLTVT.

This clonotype occurred many times. The rearrangement uses TRBV5-4 and TRBJ2-2, with TRBD1 matching 9 bases. The germline gives CDR1 SGHNT, CDR2 YYREEE (reference sequence). The CDR3 has 15 amino acids. Germline trimming cut 4 bases from V and 6 bases from J; bases unmatched to any gene: 7. The CDR3 DNA reads as TGTGCCAGCAGCAGCGGACAGGGGAGGGCCGGGGAGCTGTTTTTT. This encodes CASSSGQGRAGELFF. The full variable domain, its missing parts supplied by reference TRBV5-4 and TRBJ2-2, is ETGVTQSPTHLIKTRGQQVTLRCSSQSGHNTVSWYQQALGQGPQFIFQYYREEENGRGNFPPRFSGLQFPNYSSELNVNALELDDSALYLCASSSGQGRAGELFFGEGSRLTVL.

This clonotype is medium-sized (0.01 to 0.1%) within its sample. The chain combines TRBV6-2 or TRBV6-3 with TRBJ1-5; D remains ambiguous. Germline V gene data show CDR1 as MNHEY and CDR2 as SVGEGT. The V end was cut by 7 bases, the J end by 0 bases, with 4 bases between. The CDR3 sequence is 12 residues long. The CDR3 nucleotides read TGTGCCAGCACGGATAGCAATCAGCCCCAGCATTTT. The encoded protein is CASTDSNQPQHF.

This clonotype was observed many times. The genes are TRBV5-1 and TRBJ2-2, with D perhaps matching TRBD1 or TRBD2 (6 bases each). CDR1 is SGHRS and CDR2 is YFSETQ in the germline V gene. The ends were cut back, 0 bases at V and 6 bases at J, with 12 bases in the middle. CDR3 length equals 15 residues. CDR3 bases: TGCGCCAGCAGCTTGGAAGGGGGGCCGGCCGGGGAGCTGTTTTTT. This codes for CASSLEGGPAGELFF.

Ten or more counts support this clonotype. CDR3 residues: CASSLVQGAAKNIQYF. The CDR3 nucleotides read TGTGCCAGCAGCTTAGTCCAGGGGGCGGCCAAAAACATTCAGTACTTC. J is TRBJ2-4 and V is TRBV7-9; 8 positions match TRBD1. The germline CDR1 and CDR2 sequences are SEHNR and FQNEAQ (reference sequence). V dropped 1 base and J dropped 1; count of bases not matched to a gene: 3. The CDR3 spans 16 residues.

This clonotype came up many times. The chain carries TRBV5-4 and TRBJ2-1; D ambiguous. V lost 5 bases to trimming and J lost 8 bases, with 23 bases between them. The CDR3 contains 16 residues. Germline CDR1 is SGHNT and CDR2 is YYREEE (reference sequence). DNA for the CDR3: TGTGCCAGCAGTACCCCTCCTCCCGGAGCTGTCGATGAGCAGTTCTTC. Amino acid sequence: CASSTPPPGAVDEQFF. The entire variable domain, with the rest obtained from reference TRBV5-4 and TRBJ2-1, is as follows: ETGVTQSPTHLIKTRGQQVTLRCSSQSGHNTVSWYQQALGQGPQFIFQYYREEENGRGNFPPRFSGLQFPNYSSELNVNALELDDSALYLCASSTPPPGAVDEQFFGPGTRLTVL.

The chain couples TRBV6-1 to TRBJ2-2, with D possibly being TRBD1 or TRBD2 (5 bases each). This CDR3 comprises 18 residues. Germline values: CDR1 MNHNS, CDR2 SASEGT. Trimming cost V 4 bases and J 5 bases, with 23 bases left between them. CDR3 residues: CASSANRGRVRRTGELFF. CDR3 nucleotides: TGTGCCAGCAGTGCTAATCGGGGACGCGTCCGGAGAACCGGGGAGCTGTTTTTT.

Many counts were recorded for this clonotype. The V gene is TRBV20-1, the J gene TRBJ2-7, with 16 bases fitting TRBD2. CDR1 DFQATT and CDR2 SNEGSKA come from the germline V gene (reference sequence). The CDR3 totals 13 residues. The V segment lost 5 bases and the J segment 10 bases; nucleotides outside the gene matches: 5. The CDR3 nucleotides are TGCAGTGCTCAGGGACTAGCGGGAGGGAACCAGTACTTC. This encodes CSAQGLAGGNQYF.

A word on this clonotype: Given the absence of the conserved phenylalanine or tryptophan at the CDR3 end, a read error is likely. CDR3: CSARFLAVSYNEQFI. The CDR3 DNA follows: TGTAGTGCTAGGTTTCTAGCGGTCTCCTACAATGAGCAGTTCATC. The chain uses TRBV20-1 and TRBJ2-1; 7 nucleotides agree with TRBD2. Germline CDR1 and CDR2: DFQATT and SNEGSKA (reference sequence). The CDR3 contains 15 residues.

This clonotype was picked up a small number of times. The chain carries TRBV5-1 and TRBJ1-4, with 7 bases fitting TRBD1. Germline values: CDR1 SGHRS, CDR2 YFSETQ. The CDR3 consists of 16 residues. V lost 4 bases to trimming and J lost 7 bases; unmatched junction nucleotides: 13. CDR3 region: CASSQGQTNGGEKLFF. CDR3 nucleotides: TGCGCCAGCAGCCAGGGACAGACAAACGGCGGTGAAAAACTGTTTTTT.

In this sample, this clonotype turned up many times. The chain recombines TRBV14 with TRBJ2-1; D gene ambiguous. Trimming stripped 2 bases from V and 5 bases from J, with 16 bases between. CDR3 length: 16 residues. Germline V gives CDR1 SGHDN, CDR2 FVKESK. The CDR3 spells CASSQKRLVKNNEQFF. The CDR3 bases are TGTGCCAGCAGCCAAAAAAGACTCGTAAAAAACAATGAGCAGTTCTTC. The variable domain in full, completed from reference TRBV14 and TRBJ2-1, reads EAGVTQFPSHSVIEKGQTVTLRCDPISGHDNLYWYRRVMGKEIKFLLHFVKESKQDESGMPNNRFLAERTGGTYSTLKVQPAELEDSGVYFCASSQKRLVKNNEQFFGPGTRLTVL.

To note about this clonotype: The conserved closing phenylalanine or tryptophan is absent in this CDR3, likely reflecting a read error. The CDR3 DNA follows: TGTGCCATCAGTGAGCCCACCCGTTTATCAGCTGAAGCTTTCTCT. This codes for CAISEPTRLSAEAFS. The chain employs TRBV10-3 and TRBJ1-1; no firm D call. The germline V gene has CDR1 ENHRY and CDR2 SYGVKD. Trimming took 2 bases from V and 6 from J, leaving 16 bases between them. The CDR3 length is 15 residues.

This clonotype was seen repeatedly, ten times or more. The V and J genes are TRBV20-1 and TRBJ2-3; D is uncertain. Germline V CDR1 and CDR2: DFQATT, SNEGSKA (reference sequence). The CDR3 sequence is 12 residues long. Trimming removed 6 bases from V and 3 bases from J, with 10 bases in between. The CDR3 protein is CSATDGTDTQYF. The DNA of the CDR3 is TGCAGTGCAACAGACGGGACAGATACGCAGTATTTT.

Comments on this clonotype: At one end the junction does not follow the germline gene, possibly because of a read error. CDR3 region: CASSPVRQGEEGFF. The CDR3 DNA reads TGTGCCAGCTCACCGGTTAGACAGGGGGAAGAAGGTTTCTTT. The J gene is TRBJ1-1, the V gene TRBV18; 9 bases agree with TRBD1. Germline V CDR1 and CDR2: KGHSH, LQKENI. The CDR3 is 14 amino acids.

This clonotype has a count of ten or more. The chain links TRBV20-1 to TRBJ2-7; D is unclear. This CDR3 comprises 12 residues. Germline CDR1 is DFQATT and CDR2 is SNEGSKA (reference sequence). Trimming took off 6 bases at V and 2 bases at J, with 11 bases between the two ends. CDR3 protein: CSAELRAYEQYF. In DNA, the CDR3 is TGCAGTGCGGAGCTAAGGGCCTACGAGCAGTACTTC.

This clonotype has ten or more counts. The V gene is TRBV20-1, the J gene TRBJ2-5; 11 positions match TRBD1. The V gene end was trimmed by 2 bases and the J gene end by 3 bases; junction bases not matched to a gene: 2. Germline V gives CDR1 DFQATT, CDR2 SNEGSKA (reference sequence). The CDR3 sequence is 14 residues long. CDR3 in amino acids: CSARRGQGEETQYF. For the CDR3, the DNA is TGCAGTGCTAGAAGGGGACAGGGGGAAGAGACCCAGTACTTC.

This clonotype showed up many times. The chain joins TRBV7-9 to TRBJ1-1; D might be TRBD1 (6 bases). V lost 5 bases to trimming and J lost 0 bases, with 13 bases between them. Germline V gene data show CDR1 as SEHNR and CDR2 as FQNEAQ (reference sequence). The CDR3 contains 15 residues. Here the CDR3 reads CASSAGQPLNTEAFF. Written as DNA, the CDR3 is TGTGCCAGCAGCGCAGGACAGCCGCTGAACACTGAAGCTTTCTTT.

On this clonotype itself: The limits of the CDR3 on the DNA are not certain, so only TCRdb's listed CDR3 is given. The gene calls are TRBV5-6 and TRBJ2-5; the table assigns TRBD1, which was not confirmed against the DNA. The CDR3 numbers 20 amino acids, ends counted. Germline V gene lookup returns CDR1 SGHDT and CDR2 YYEEEE. CDR3 loop: CASSIYLCSVQGPGEETQYF.

V gene TRBV5-5 combines with J gene TRBJ1-6, with TRBD1 matching over 8 bases. Germline-derived CDR1 and CDR2 are SGHKS and YYEKEE (reference sequence). The V gene end was trimmed by 5 bases and the J gene end by 6 bases; junction bases not matched to a gene: 7. This CDR3 spans 15 amino acids. The CDR3 loop is CASRFDRGGNSPLHF. CDR3 DNA: TGTGCCAGCAGGTTTGACAGGGGTGGTAATTCACCCCTCCACTTT.

The chain links TRBV7-9 to TRBJ1-1; D remains ambiguous. Germline-derived CDR1 and CDR2 are SEHNR and FQNEAQ (reference sequence). Trimming took 5 bases from V and 1 from J, leaving 17 bases between them. The CDR3 length is 16 residues. The CDR3 region has the DNA TGTGCCAGCAGCCCCCGGCTCGCCGGCGGGAACACTGAAGCTTTCTTT. As protein: CASSPRLAGGNTEAFF.

Many counts were recorded for this clonotype. The chain recombines TRBV7-9 with TRBJ2-5; D tentatively fits TRBD1 or TRBD2 (6 bases each). There are 15 residues in the CDR3. The V end lost 4 bases, the J end lost 5 bases, and 17 bases lay between the germline ends. Germline assignment: CDR1 SEHNR and CDR2 FQNEAQ (reference sequence). CDR3 sequence reads: CASSSSGGLVETQYF. CDR3 DNA: TGTGCCAGCAGCTCCTCCGGGGGCTTAGTGGAGACCCAGTACTTC.

Many counts were recorded for this clonotype. This rearrangement joins TRBV20-1 to TRBJ1-5; the D is unclear. CDR1 DFQATT and CDR2 SNEGSKA come from the germline V gene (reference sequence). The CDR3 is made up of 13 amino acids. CDR3 residues: CSLSRAGNQPQHF. The CDR3 bases are TGCAGCCTCAGTCGCGCAGGCAATCAGCCCCAGCATTTT.